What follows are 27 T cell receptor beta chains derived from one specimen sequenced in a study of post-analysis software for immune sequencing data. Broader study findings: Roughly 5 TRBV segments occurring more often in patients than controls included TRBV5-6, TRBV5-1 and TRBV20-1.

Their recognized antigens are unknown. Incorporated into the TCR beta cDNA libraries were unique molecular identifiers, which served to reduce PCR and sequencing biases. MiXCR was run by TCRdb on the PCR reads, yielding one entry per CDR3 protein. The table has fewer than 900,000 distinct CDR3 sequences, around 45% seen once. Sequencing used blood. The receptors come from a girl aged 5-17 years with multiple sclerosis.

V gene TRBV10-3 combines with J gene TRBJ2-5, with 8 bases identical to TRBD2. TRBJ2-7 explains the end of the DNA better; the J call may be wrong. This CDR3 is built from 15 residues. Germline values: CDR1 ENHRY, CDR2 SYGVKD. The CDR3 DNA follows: TGTGCCATCAGTGAGTCAGCGGGAGCAGTTTACGAGCAGTACTTC. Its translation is CAISESAGAVYEQYF.

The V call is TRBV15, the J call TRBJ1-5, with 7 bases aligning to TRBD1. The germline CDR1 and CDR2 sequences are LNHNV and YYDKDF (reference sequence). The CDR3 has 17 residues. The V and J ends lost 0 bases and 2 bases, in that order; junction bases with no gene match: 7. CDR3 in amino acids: CATSREANRGRNQPQHF. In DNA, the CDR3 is TGTGCCACCAGCAGAGAGGCAAACAGGGGACGCAATCAGCCCCAGCATTTT.

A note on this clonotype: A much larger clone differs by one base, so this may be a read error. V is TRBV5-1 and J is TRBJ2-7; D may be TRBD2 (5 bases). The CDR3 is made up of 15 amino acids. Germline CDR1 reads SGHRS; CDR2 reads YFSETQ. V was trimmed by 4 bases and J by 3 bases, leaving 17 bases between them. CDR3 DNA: TGCGCCAGCAGCGGAAGCGACCTACTAGACTACGAGCAGTACTTC. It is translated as CASSGSDLLDYEQYF.

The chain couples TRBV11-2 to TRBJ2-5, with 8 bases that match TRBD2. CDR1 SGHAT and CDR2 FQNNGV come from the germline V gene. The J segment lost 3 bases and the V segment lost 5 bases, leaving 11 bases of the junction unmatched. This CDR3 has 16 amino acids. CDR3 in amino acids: CASSPISGTREETQYF. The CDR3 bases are TGTGCCAGCAGCCCTATTAGCGGGACCCGCGAAGAGACCCAGTACTTC.

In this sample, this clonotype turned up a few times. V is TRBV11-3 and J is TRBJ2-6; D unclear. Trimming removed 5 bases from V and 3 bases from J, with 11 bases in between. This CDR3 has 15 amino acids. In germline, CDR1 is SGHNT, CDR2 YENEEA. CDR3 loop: CASSPHGSGANVLTF. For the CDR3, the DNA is TGTGCCAGCAGCCCCCATGGAAGTGGGGCCAACGTCCTGACTTTC. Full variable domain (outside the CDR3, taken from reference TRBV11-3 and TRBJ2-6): EAGVVQSPRYKIIEKKQPVAFWCNPISGHNTLYWYLQNLGQGPELLIRYENEEAVDDSQLPKDRFSAERLKGVDSTLKIQPAELGDSAVYLCASSPHGSGANVLTFGAGSRLTVL.

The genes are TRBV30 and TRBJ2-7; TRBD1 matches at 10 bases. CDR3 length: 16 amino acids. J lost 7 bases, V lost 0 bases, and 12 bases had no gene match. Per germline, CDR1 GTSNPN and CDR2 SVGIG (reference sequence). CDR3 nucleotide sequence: TGTGCCTGGAGTGTGGGGACAGGGGTCCTTGAGGGAGAGCAGTACTTC. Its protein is CAWSVGTGVLEGEQYF. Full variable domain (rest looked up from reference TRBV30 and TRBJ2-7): SQTIHQWPATLVQPVGSPLSLECTVEGTSNPNLYWYRQAAGRGLQLLFYSVGIGQISSEVPQNLSASRPQDRQFILSSKKLLLSDSGFYLCAWSVGTGVLEGEQYFGPGTRLTVT.

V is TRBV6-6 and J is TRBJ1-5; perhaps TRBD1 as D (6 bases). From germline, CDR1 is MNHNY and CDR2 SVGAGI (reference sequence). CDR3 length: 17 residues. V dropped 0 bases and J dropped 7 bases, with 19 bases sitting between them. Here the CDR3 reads CASSYSTRVGGGQPQHF. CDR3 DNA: TGTGCCAGCAGTTACTCGACCAGGGTGGGGGGCGGACAGCCCCAGCATTTT.

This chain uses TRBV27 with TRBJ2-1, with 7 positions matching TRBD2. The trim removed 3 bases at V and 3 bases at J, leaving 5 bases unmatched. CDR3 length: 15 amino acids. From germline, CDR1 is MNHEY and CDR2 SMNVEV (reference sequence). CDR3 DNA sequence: TGTGCCAGCAGTTTGGGAGGGCCTAACTACAATGAGCAGTTCTTC. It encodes CASSLGGPNYNEQFF.

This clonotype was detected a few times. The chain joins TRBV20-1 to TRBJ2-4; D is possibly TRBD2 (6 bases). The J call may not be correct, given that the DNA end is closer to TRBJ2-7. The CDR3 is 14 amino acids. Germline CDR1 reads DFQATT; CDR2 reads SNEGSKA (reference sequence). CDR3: CSAPKYSGSREQYF. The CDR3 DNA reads TGCAGTGCTCCTAAGTATAGCGGCAGTCGCGAGCAGTACTTC.

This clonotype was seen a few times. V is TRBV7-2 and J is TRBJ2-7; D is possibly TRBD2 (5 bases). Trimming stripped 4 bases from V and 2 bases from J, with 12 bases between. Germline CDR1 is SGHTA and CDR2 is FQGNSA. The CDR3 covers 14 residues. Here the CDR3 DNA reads TGTGCCAGCAGCTCCCCGGGGAGCACCTACGAGCAGTACTTC. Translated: CASSSPGSTYEQYF. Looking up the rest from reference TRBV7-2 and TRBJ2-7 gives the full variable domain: GAGVSQSPSNKVTEKGKDVELRCDPISGHTALYWYRQSLGQGLEFLIYFQGNSAPDKSGLPSDRFSAERTGGSVSTLTIQRTQQEDSAVYLCASSSPGSTYEQYFGPGTRLTVT.

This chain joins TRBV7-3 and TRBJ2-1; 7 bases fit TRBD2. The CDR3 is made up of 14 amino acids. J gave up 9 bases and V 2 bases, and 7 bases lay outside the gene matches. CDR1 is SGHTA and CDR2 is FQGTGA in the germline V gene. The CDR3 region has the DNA TGTGCCAGCAGCTTAGGACTAGAGAACGGTGAGCAGTTCTTC. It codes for CASSLGLENGEQFF.

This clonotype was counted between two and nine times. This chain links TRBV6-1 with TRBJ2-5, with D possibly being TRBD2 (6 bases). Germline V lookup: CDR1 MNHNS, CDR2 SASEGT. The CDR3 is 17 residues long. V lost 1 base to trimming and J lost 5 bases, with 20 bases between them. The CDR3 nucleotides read TGTGCCAGCAGTGAAGATGGTGGAGGGTCGTTTAGGGAGACCCAGTACTTC. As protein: CASSEDGGGSFRETQYF.

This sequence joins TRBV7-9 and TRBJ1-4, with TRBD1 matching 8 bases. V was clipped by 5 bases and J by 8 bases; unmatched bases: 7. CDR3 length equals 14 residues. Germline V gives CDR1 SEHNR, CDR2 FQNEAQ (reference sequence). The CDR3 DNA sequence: TGTGCCAGCAGCCCCGACAGGGGCGAGGAAAAACTGTTTTTT. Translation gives CASSPDRGEEKLFF.

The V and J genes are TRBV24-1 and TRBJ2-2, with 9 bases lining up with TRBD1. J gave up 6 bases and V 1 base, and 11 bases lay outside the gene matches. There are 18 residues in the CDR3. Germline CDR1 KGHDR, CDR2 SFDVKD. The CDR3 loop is CATSDFLVGQGASGELFF. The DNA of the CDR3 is TGTGCCACCAGTGATTTTTTGGTGGGACAGGGAGCATCCGGGGAGCTGTTTTTT.

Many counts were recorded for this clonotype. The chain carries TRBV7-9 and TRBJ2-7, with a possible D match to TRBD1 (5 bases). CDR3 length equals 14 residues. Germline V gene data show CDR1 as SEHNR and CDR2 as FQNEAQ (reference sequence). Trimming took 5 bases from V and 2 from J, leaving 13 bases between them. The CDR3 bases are TGTGCCAGCAGCCCCTCCCTAGGGGCCTACGAGCAGTACTTC. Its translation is CASSPSLGAYEQYF.

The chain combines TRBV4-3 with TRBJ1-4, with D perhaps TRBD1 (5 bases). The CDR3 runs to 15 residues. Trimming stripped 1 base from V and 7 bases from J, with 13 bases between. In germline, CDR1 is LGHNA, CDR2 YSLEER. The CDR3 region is CASSQGHRGFEKLFF. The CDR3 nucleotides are TGCGCCAGCAGCCAAGGGCATAGGGGCTTTGAAAAACTGTTTTTT.

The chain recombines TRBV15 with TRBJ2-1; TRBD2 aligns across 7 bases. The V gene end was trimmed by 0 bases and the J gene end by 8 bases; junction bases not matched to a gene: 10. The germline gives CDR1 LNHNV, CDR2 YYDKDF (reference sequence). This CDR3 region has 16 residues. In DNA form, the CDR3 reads TGTGCCACCAGCAGAGAAGCGGGGTTGAGTGTGGATGAGCAGTTCTTC. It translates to CATSREAGLSVDEQFF. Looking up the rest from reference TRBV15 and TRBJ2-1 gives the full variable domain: DAMVIQNPRYQVTQFGKPVTLSCSQTLNHNVMYWYQQKSSQAPKLLFHYYDKDFNNEADTPDNFQSRRPNTSFCFLDIRSPGLGDTAMYLCATSREAGLSVDEQFFGPGTRLTVL.

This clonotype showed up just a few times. DNA for the CDR3: TGTGCCAGCAGTACCGGGGTAGCAGACAATGAGCAGTTCTTC. Translating gives CASSTGVADNEQFF. This sequence joins TRBV12-3 or TRBV12-4 and TRBJ2-1; D is perhaps TRBD2 (5 bases). The CDR3 runs to 14 residues. V was clipped by 5 bases and J by 5 bases, with 13 bases between them.

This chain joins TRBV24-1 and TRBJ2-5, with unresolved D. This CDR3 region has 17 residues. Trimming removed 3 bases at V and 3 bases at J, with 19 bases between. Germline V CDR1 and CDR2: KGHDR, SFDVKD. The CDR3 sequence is CATSDRGGPSAKETQYF. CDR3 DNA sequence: TGTGCCACCAGTGATCGCGGCGGCCCCTCAGCTAAAGAGACCCAGTACTTC.

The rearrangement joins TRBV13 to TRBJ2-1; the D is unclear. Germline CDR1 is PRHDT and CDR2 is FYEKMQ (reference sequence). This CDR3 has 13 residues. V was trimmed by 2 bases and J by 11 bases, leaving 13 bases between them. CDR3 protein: CASSLTEPPKQFF. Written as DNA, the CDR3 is TGTGCCAGCAGCTTAACCGAGCCCCCTAAGCAGTTCTTC.

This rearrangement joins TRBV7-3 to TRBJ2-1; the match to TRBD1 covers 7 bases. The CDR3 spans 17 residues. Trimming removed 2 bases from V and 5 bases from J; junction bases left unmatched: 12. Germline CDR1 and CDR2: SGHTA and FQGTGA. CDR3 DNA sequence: TGTGCCAGCAGCTTATTGGCTGGGCAGGGGGTGAACAATGAGCAGTTCTTC. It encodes CASSLLAGQGVNNEQFF.

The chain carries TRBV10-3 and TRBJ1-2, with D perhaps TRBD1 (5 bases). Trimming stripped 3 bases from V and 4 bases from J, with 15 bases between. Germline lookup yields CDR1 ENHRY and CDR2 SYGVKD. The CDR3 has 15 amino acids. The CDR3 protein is CAISECREGSYGYTF. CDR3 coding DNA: TGTGCCATCAGTGAATGCCGGGAGGGGAGCTATGGCTACACCTTC.

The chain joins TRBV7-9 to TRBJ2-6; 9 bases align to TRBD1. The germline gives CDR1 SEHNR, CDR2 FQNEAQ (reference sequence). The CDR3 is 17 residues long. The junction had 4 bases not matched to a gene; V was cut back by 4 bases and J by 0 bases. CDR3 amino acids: CASSSTGGSSGANVLTF. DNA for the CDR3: TGTGCCAGCAGCTCGACAGGGGGATCCTCTGGGGCCAACGTCCTGACTTTC. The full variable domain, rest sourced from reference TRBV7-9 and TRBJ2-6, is DTGVSQNPRHKITKRGQNVTFRCDPISEHNRLYWYRQTLGQGPEFLTYFQNEAQLEKSRLLSDRFSAERPKGSFSTLEIQRTEQGDSAMYLCASSSTGGSSGANVLTFGAGSRLTVL.

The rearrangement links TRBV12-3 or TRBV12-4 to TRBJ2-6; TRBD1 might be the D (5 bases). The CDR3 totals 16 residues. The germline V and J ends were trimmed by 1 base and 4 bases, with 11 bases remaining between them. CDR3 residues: CASSLGGASGANVLTF. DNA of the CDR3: TGTGCCAGCAGTTTAGGTGGGGCTTCAGGGGCCAACGTCCTGACTTTC.

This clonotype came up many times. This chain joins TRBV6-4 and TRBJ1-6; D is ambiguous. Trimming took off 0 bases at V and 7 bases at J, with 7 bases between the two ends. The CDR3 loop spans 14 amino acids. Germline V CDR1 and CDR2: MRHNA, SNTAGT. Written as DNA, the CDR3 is TGTGCCAGCAGTGACTCGAATGGAAATTCACCCCTCCACTTT. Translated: CASSDSNGNSPLHF.

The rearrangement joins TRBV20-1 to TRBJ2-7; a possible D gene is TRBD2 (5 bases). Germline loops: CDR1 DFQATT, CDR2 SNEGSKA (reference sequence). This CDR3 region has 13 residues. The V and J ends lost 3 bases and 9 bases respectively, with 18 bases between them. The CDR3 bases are TGCAGTGCTAGGGAGCGGACCGGGATGGGGCAGTACTTC. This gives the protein CSARERTGMGQYF.

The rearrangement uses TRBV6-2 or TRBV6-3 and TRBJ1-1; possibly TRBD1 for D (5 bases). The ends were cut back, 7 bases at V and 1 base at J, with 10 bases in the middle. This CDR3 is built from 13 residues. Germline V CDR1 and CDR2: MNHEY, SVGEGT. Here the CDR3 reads CASTWDGNTEAFF. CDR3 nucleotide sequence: TGTGCCAGCACCTGGGACGGGAACACTGAAGCTTTCTTT.